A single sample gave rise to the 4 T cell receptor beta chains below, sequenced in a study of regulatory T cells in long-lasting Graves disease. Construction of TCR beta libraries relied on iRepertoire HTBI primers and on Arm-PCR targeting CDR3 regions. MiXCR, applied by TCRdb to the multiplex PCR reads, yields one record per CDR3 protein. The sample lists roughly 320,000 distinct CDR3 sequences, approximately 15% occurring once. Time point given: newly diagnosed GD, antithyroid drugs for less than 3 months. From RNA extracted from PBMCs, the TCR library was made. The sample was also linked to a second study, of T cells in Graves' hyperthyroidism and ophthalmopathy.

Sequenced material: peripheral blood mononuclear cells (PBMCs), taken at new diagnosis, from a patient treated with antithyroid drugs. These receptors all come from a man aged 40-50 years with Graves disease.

The CDR3 reads CASARVGQPQHF. CDR3 DNA sequence: TGTGCCAGCGCGAGAGTTGGTCAGCCCCAGCATTTT. The gene calls are TRBV12-3 or TRBV12-4 and TRBJ1-5, with D uncertain. The CDR3 is made up of 12 amino acids. V dropped 8 bases and J dropped 6 bases, with 11 bases sitting between them.

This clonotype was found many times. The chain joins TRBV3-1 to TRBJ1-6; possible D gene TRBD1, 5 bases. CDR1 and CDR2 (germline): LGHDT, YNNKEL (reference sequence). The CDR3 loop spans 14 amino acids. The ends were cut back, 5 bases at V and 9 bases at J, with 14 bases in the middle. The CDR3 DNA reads TGTGCCAGCAGCTTCGGACACTCATCTTCACCCCTCCACTTT. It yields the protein CASSFGHSSSPLHF. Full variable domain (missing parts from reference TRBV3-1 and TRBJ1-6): DTAVSQTPKYLVTQMGNDKSIKCEQNLGHDTMYWYKQDSKKFLKIMFSYNNKELIINETVPNRFSPKSPDKAHLNLHINSLELGDSAVYFCASSFGHSSSPLHFGNGTRLTVT.

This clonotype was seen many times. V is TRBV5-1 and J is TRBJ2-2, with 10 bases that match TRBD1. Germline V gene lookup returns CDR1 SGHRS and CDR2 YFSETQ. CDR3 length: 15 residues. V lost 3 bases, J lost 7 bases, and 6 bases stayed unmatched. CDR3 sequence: CASSWLGQGNGELFF. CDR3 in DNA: TGCGCCAGCAGCTGGTTGGGACAGGGGAACGGGGAGCTGTTTTTT.

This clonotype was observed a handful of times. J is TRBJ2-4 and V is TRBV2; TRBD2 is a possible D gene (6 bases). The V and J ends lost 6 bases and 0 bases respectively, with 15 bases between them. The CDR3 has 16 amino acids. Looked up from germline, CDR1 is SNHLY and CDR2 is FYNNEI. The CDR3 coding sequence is TGTGCCAGCAGCCCCGGGGACTTTACAGCCAAAAACATTCAGTACTTC. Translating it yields CASSPGDFTAKNIQYF.